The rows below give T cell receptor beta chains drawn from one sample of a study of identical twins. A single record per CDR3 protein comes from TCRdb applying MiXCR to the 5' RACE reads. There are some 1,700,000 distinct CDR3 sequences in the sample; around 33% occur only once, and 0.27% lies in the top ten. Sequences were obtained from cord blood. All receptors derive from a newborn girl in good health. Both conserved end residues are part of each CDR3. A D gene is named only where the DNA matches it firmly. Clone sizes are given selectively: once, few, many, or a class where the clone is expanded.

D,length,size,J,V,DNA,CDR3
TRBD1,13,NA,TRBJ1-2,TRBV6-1,TGTGCTGGTCGCAGGGGGGAATACTATGGCTACACCTTC,CAGRRGEYYGYTF
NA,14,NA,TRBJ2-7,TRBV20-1,TGCAGTGCTAGAGCGGGCAGGGCCTACTGCGAGCAGTACTTC,CSARAGRAYCEQYF
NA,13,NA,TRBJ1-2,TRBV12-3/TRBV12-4,TGTGCCAGCACCCTGTCCAGGGCCCATTCCTACACCTTC,CASTLSRAHSYTF
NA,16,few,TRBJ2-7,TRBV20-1,TGCAGTGCTAGGGGAGCGGGACACCGGCGGCCATACGAGCAGTACTTC,CSARGAGHRRPYEQYF
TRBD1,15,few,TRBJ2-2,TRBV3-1,TGTGCCAGCAGCCTCCACAGGGGGCAAACCGGGGAGCTGTTTTTT,CASSLHRGQTGELFF
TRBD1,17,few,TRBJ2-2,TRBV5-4,TGTGCCAGCAGCTTGGTCCCCGGGACAGGCAACACCGGGGAGCTGTTTTTT,CASSLVPGTGNTGELFF
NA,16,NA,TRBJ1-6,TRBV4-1,TGCGCCAGCAGCCAAGGGGTCCAGGGGCGAGGTTCACCCCTCCACTTT,CASSQGVQGRGSPLHF
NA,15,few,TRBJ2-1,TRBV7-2,TGTGCCAGCAGCGAACAAACAGGGACCCACAATGAGCAGTTCTTC,CASSEQTGTHNEQFF
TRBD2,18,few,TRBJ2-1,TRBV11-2,TGTGCCAGCAGCCCTCCCCTAGCGGGACTAGCGCCTTACAATGAGCAGTTCTTC,CASSPPLAGLAPYNEQFF
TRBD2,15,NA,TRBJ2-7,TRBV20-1,TGCAGTCTAAGCGGGGGGCCGAGCTCCTACAATGAGCAGTACTTC,CSLSGGPSSYNEQYF